This T cell receptor (beta chain) stems from a study of blood T cell repertoires in COVID-19. At the level of the study: The samples span acute and convalescent COVID-19 from the United States, Italy and Spain. PBMCs, B-cell-depleted T cells, or T cells provided the cDNA or gDNA that made up the material.

Authors' data handling: Amplification from reference gene primers served as the basis for estimated nucleated cell counts. Only in-frame clones appear in the TCRdb table, and some are missing; sequencing was by immunoSEQ multiplex PCR. V, J and clone size were drawn from that table, and D and trimming were deduced from the DNA. The profile shows around 150,000 clones, around 83% of them singletons. Trimming took 4 bases from V and 8 from J, leaving 14 bases between them. Germline-derived CDR1 and CDR2 are KGHDR and SFDVKD. The CDR3 loop spans 14 amino acids. This TCR derives from a man between 18 and 29 years old with acute or convalescent COVID-19. The specimen sequenced was peripheral blood. V usage is TRBV24-1 and J usage is TRBJ1-5, with D possibly being TRBD1 (6 bases). Here the CDR3 reads CATSDSRGREPQHF. CDR3 DNA: TGTGCCACCAGTGACTCCAGGGGTCGGGAGCCCCAGCATTTT.